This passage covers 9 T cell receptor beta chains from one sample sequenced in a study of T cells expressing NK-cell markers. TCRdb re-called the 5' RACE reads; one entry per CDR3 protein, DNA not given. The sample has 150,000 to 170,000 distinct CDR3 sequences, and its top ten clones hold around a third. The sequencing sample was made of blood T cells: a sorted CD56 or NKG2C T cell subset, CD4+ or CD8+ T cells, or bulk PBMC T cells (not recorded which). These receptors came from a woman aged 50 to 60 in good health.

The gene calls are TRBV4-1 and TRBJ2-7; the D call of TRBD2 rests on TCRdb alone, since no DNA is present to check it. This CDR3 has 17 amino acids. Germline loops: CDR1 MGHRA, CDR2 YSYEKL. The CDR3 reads CASSQEITSGSSYEQYF.

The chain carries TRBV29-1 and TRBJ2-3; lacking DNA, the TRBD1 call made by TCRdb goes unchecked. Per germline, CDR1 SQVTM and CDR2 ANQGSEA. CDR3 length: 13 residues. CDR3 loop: CSAVDRGTDTQYF.

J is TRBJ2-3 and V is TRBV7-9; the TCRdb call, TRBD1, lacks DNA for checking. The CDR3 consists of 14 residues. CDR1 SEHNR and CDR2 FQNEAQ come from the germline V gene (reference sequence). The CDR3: CASQTGSNTDTQYF.

The CDR3 loop reads CAINVDPTQYF. The chain has TRBV10-3 and TRBJ2-5. The CDR3 covers 11 residues. Germline-derived CDR1 and CDR2 are ENHRY and SYGVKD.

CDR3 protein: CASSPDRGTASANYGYTF. This chain links TRBV12-3 or TRBV12-4 with TRBJ1-2. The CDR3 extends over 18 amino acids.

CDR3 loop: CATSVGGVRSDTQYF. This chain joins TRBV24-1 and TRBJ2-3; TCRdb indicates TRBD2, and absent DNA this call remains unverified. Looked up from germline, CDR1 is KGHDR and CDR2 is SFDVKD. There are 15 residues in the CDR3.

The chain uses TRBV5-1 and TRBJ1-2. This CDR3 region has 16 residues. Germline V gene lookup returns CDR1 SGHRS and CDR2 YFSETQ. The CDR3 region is CASSDWRGADTYGYTF.

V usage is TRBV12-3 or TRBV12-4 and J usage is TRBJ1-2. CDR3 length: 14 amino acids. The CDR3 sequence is CASTPGGRGYGYTF.

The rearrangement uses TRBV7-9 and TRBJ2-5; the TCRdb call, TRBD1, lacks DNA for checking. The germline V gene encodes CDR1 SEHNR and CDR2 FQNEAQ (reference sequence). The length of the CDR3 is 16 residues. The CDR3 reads CASSLGGTGSAETQYF. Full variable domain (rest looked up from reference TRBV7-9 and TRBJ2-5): DTGVSQNPRHKITKRGQNVTFRCDPISEHNRLYWYRQTLGQGPEFLTYFQNEAQLEKSRLLSDRFSAERPKGSFSTLEIQRTEQGDSAMYLCASSLGGTGSAETQYFGPGTRLLVL.